Sequencing of this T cell receptor (beta chain) was carried out in a study of OX40 agonist ivuxolimab in advanced cancers. With respect to the entire study: Ivuxolimab was a fully human IgG2 agonistic monoclonal antibody targeting the costimulatory receptor OX40 (CD134). Intravenous ivuxolimab was administered to patients every 2 weeks at six dose levels: 0.01, 0.1, 0.3, 1.5, 3 and 10 mg/kg. Of the 50 to 55 patients in dose escalation, approximately 20 had hepatocellular carcinoma, some 15 had melanoma, 9 had renal cell carcinoma and 9 had head and neck cancer. In the dose-escalation cohort, approximately 82% of patients were male, and the mean age was around 60 years, with a range of 23 to 79. Patients were allowed to have had prior anti-PD-1, anti-PD-L1 or anti-CTLA-4 therapy, and more than 35% of the dose-escalation patients had been treated with checkpoint inhibitors. Three dose-escalation patients achieved partial responses, one with hepatocellular carcinoma and two with cutaneous melanoma. Peripheral TCRbeta sequencing aimed to test whether ivuxolimab altered TCR sequence diversity and caused clonal T-cell expansion. The paper covers the monotherapy dose-escalation part of the phase I ivuxolimab trial, which included N ≈ 52 patients. What the authors observed across the whole study: Clonal expansion of both CD4+ and CD8+ blood T cells was observed from baseline to week 6 at doses 0.1 to 3.0 mg/kg. Low levels of normalized T-cell clonal expansion were also seen in some patients who did not respond. In the 0.1-3.0 mg/kg groups, partial responders were among the patients with the lowest normalized peripheral clonal expansion, particularly in CD8+ T cells. On average, CD8+ T cells showed more expanded clones than CD4+ T cells after ivuxolimab. Which antigens the clonally expanded peripheral T cells were specific for was not determined.

Patients with autoimmune disease history or receiving systemic immunosuppression were excluded from the trial. Peripheral blood for TCR sequencing was collected from all dose cohorts at baseline, on cycle 4 day 1, and on cycle 7 day 1. The samples were drawn from a first-in-human, open-label, multicenter phase I dose-escalation trial of ivuxolimab. The trial enrolled adults with locally advanced or metastatic head and neck squamous cell, hepatocellular, melanoma or renal cell carcinoma. Before TCR sequencing, CD4+ T cells and CD8+ T cells were sorted from peripheral blood as separate populations. To sequence the TCRbeta CDR3 region, genomic DNA was isolated from the sorted cells. The immunoSEQ Assay was used to sequence the TCRbeta CDR3 regions. Entries here come from immuneACCESS through TCRdb and include only in-frame sequences with V and J called. Some clones fail to appear in such tables; in the studies checked, an unresolved V gene covers under half of the shortfall, and the cause of the remainder is unknown. Here the sample has 60,000 to 100,000 clones; 92% occur a single time. 0.5% to 0.55% of the sample lies in the top ten.

From V the trimming removes 6 bases and from J it removes 5 bases, while the gene matches leave 6 bases of the junction unaccounted for. CDR1 and CDR2, per the germline V gene, are MDHEN and SYDVKM. The CDR3 measures 14 amino acids from cysteine to phenylalanine. The only DNA kept is the CDR3, 42 bases in frame from the first base. Of note for this clone: Its antigen target is currently unknown. Base qualities are missing; no much larger clone stands one base away.

The rearrangement joined TRBV28 to TRBJ1-4; 7 middle bases align to TRBD1. Material: CD4+ or CD8+ T cells sorted from blood, obtained in a trial of the OX40 agonist ivuxolimab. This sequence originates from an adult with an advanced solid tumor such as melanoma, head and neck, liver or kidney cancer. The DNA sequence is as follows: TGTGCCAGCAGCATGACAGGGTTCAATGAAAAACTGTTTTTT. It translates as CASSMTGFNEKLFF.